Each of the 16 T cell receptor beta chains below was sequenced from the same sample in a study of blood T cell repertoires in COVID-19. Using immunoSEQ multiplex PCR, the repertoire was profiled, and TCRdb retains in-frame clones only, with some absent. This table holds some 320,000 clones, approximately 91% found once. Sequencing was performed on PBMCs or T cells enriched from blood (not recorded which). Source of these receptors: a woman aged 25 to 45 who had been exposed to COVID-19.

The chain recombines TRBV5-1 with TRBJ1-1; possibly TRBD1 for D (5 bases). Germline-derived CDR1 and CDR2 are SGHRS and YFSETQ. V lost 1 base, J lost 3 bases, and 13 bases lay in between. This CDR3 region has 15 residues. CDR3 residues: CASSLNAGRDTEAFF. The CDR3 DNA reads as TGCGCCAGCAGCTTGAATGCAGGGAGGGACACTGAAGCTTTCTTT.

This clone came up once. V usage is TRBV10-3 and J usage is TRBJ1-3, with unresolved D. CDR3 size: 15 residues. The V gene's germline CDR1 is ENHRY and CDR2 SYGVKD. The V end lost 3 bases, the J end lost 0 bases, and 9 bases lay between the germline ends. Here the CDR3 DNA reads TGTGCCATCAGTGACGGAGGAAACTCTGGAAACACCATATATTTT. Translation: CAISDGGNSGNTIYF.

The chain combines TRBV6-5 with TRBJ1-4; 8 bases are a match to TRBD1. The CDR3 has 14 residues. V lost 2 bases, J lost 7 bases, and 3 bases stayed unmatched. The germline CDR1 and CDR2 sequences are MNHEY and SVGAGI. CDR3 sequence (DNA): TGTGCCAGCAGTTACGGACAGGGCAGTGAAAAACTGTTTTTT. The encoded protein is CASSYGQGSEKLFF.

The V call is TRBV5-1, the J call TRBJ1-6; 8 bases match TRBD1. Losses at the gene ends were 6 bases for V and 6 bases for J; bases not matched to a gene: 2. Germline loops: CDR1 SGHRS, CDR2 YFSETQ. The CDR3 consists of 13 residues. Here the CDR3 reads CASTDRGNSPLHF. The CDR3, as DNA: TGCGCCAGCACCGACAGGGGTAATTCACCCCTCCACTTT.

The gene calls are TRBV10-1 and TRBJ2-2; D is possibly TRBD2 (7 bases). CDR1 WNHNN and CDR2 SYGVQD come from the germline V gene (reference sequence). The ends were cut back, 2 bases at V and 3 bases at J, with 28 bases in the middle. The CDR3 has 21 amino acids. The CDR3 region is CASSEVGEGHPNQRDTGELFF. DNA for the CDR3: TGCGCCAGCAGTGAGGTGGGGGAGGGACATCCTAATCAGAGGGACACCGGGGAGCTGTTTTTT.

CDR3 sequence reads: CASRQGSVDEQFF. As DNA, the CDR3 is TGTGCCAGCAGACAGGGGTCTGTTGATGAGCAGTTCTTC. This chain uses TRBV27 with TRBJ2-1, with TRBD1 matching over 7 bases. Losses at the gene ends were 6 bases for V and 8 bases for J; bases not matched to a gene: 7. CDR3 length equals 13 residues. Germline CDR1 is MNHEY and CDR2 is SMNVEV (reference sequence).

V is TRBV2 and J is TRBJ1-4, with no clear D. The V gene lost 3 bases and the J gene lost 7 bases, with 9 bases spanning the gap. This CDR3 region has 13 residues. Looked up from germline, CDR1 is SNHLY and CDR2 is FYNNEI. CDR3 amino acids: CASSDSRPEKLFF. In nucleotides, the CDR3 is TGTGCCAGCAGTGACTCGCGCCCTGAAAAACTGTTTTTT.

This clone appeared once. The CDR3 sequence is CASSLVGTGVNYGYTF. The CDR3 coding sequence is TGTGCCAGCAGCTTAGTAGGGACAGGGGTAAACTATGGCTACACCTTC. The rearrangement uses TRBV7-9 and TRBJ1-2, with TRBD1 identical over 10 bases. This CDR3 contains 16 residues. V was clipped by 1 base and J by 2 bases; unmatched bases: 4. CDR1 and CDR2 (germline): SEHNR, FQNEAQ (reference sequence).

The chain recombines TRBV19 with TRBJ1-2; 10 nucleotides line up with TRBD1. Germline lookup yields CDR1 LNHDA and CDR2 SQIVND (reference sequence). V dropped 7 bases and J dropped 3; count of bases not matched to a gene: 8. The CDR3 spans 15 residues. The CDR3 sequence is CASKNPGQGHYGYTF. CDR3 DNA sequence: TGTGCCAGTAAGAACCCGGGACAGGGGCACTATGGCTACACCTTC.

This chain joins TRBV28 and TRBJ1-4; D might be TRBD1 (5 bases). Germline V gene data show CDR1 as MDHEN and CDR2 as SYDVKM. The CDR3 has 13 residues. V was clipped by 8 bases and J by 7 bases, with 14 bases between them. DNA of the CDR3: TGTGCCAGCCGATCCGGGGGACCTGAAAAACTGTTTTTT. This translates into CASRSGGPEKLFF.

The DNA of the CDR3 is TGTGCCAGCTCAGCCCGGACAGGGGGCGCATATGGCTACACCTTC. This translates into CASSARTGGAYGYTF. V and J are TRBV18 and TRBJ1-2, with 11 bases that match TRBD1. CDR1 and CDR2 from the germline V gene are KGHSH and LQKENI. Losses at the gene ends were 5 bases for V and 5 bases for J; bases not matched to a gene: 7. The CDR3 runs to 15 residues. Full variable domain (missing parts from reference TRBV18 and TRBJ1-2): NAGVMQNPRHLVRRRGQEARLRCSPMKGHSHVYWYRQLPEEGLKFMVYLQKENIIDESGMPKERFSAEFPKEGPSILRIQQVVRGDSAAYFCASSARTGGAYGYTFGSGTRLTVV.

The chain is built from TRBV5-8 and TRBJ1-5; 9 nucleotides line up with TRBD1. This CDR3 spans 16 amino acids. CDR1 and CDR2 from the germline V gene are SGHTS and YDEGEE. The junction had 10 bases not matched to a gene; V was cut back by 3 bases and J by 6 bases. CDR3 sequence: CASSYSAGTGTQPQHF. CDR3 coding DNA: TGTGCCAGCAGCTATTCGGCTGGGACAGGGACTCAGCCCCAGCATTTT.

This chain joins TRBV7-6 and TRBJ2-1; 14 bases match TRBD2. Germline-derived CDR1 and CDR2 are SGHVS and FNYEAQ. With V trimmed by 1 base and J by 4 bases, 3 bases remained unmatched. The length of the CDR3 is 17 residues. As DNA, the CDR3 is TGTGCCAGCAGCTTAGGGACTAGCGGGGGGTTATACAATGAGCAGTTCTTC. This encodes CASSLGTSGGLYNEQFF.

The gene calls are TRBV11-3 and TRBJ2-2; 13 bases line up with TRBD2. This CDR3 contains 18 residues. V dropped 1 base and J dropped 6; count of bases not matched to a gene: 8. Germline V CDR1 and CDR2: SGHNT, YENEEA. The CDR3: CASSLGFGGLAGAGELFF. The CDR3 nucleotides read TGTGCCAGCAGCTTAGGGTTCGGTGGACTAGCGGGGGCCGGGGAGCTGTTTTTT.

The rearrangement links TRBV7-7 to TRBJ2-3; D uncertain. CDR1 and CDR2 from the germline V gene are SSHAT and FNYEAQ (reference sequence). There are 14 residues in the CDR3. Trimming removed 5 bases at V and 2 bases at J, with 11 bases between. The CDR3 reads CASSQLRNTDTQYF. The CDR3 DNA reads TGTGCCAGCAGCCAACTAAGAAACACAGATACGCAGTATTTT.

This chain connects TRBV5-4 to TRBJ2-5, with D perhaps matching TRBD1 (8 bases). This CDR3 has 15 amino acids. Germline CDR1 is SGHNT and CDR2 is YYREEE (reference sequence). Trimming took 4 bases from V and 5 from J, leaving 18 bases between them. CDR3 sequence: CASSVRGPGGETQYF. CDR3 sequence (DNA): TGTGCCAGCAGCGTCAGGGGGCCGGGGGGTGAGACCCAGTACTTC.